The 16 T cell receptor beta chains given below trace back to one sample, sequenced in a study of OX40 agonist ivuxolimab in advanced cancers. Preparation of the library involved the immunoSEQ multiplex PCR assay. Imported from immuneACCESS, the table was reduced by TCRdb to in-frame sequences with V and J called. These copies leave out some clones; in studies compared against another copy, an unresolved V gene accounts for under half, and the cause of the remainder is not known. In all, the sample holds tens of thousands of clones, and about 90% of those were seen once. Together, the top ten hold roughly 30% of the sample. The specimen was CD4+ or CD8+ T cells sorted from blood, collected in a trial of the OX40 agonist ivuxolimab. The receptors here all came from an adult with an advanced solid tumor such as melanoma, head and neck, liver or kidney cancer.

V gene TRBV28 combines with J gene TRBJ1-1; no definite D call. Looked up from germline, CDR1 is MDHEN and CDR2 is SYDVKM. The ends were cut back, 6 bases at V and 3 bases at J, with 11 bases in the middle. This CDR3 is 13 amino acids long. CDR3 residues: CASSVGSHTEAFF. The DNA of the CDR3 is TGTGCCAGCAGCGTAGGGTCGCACACTGAAGCTTTCTTT.

This chain links TRBV28 with TRBJ2-5; D is undetermined. Trimming took 9 bases from V and 3 from J, leaving 20 bases between them. This CDR3 has 15 amino acids. Germline CDR1 reads MDHEN; CDR2 reads SYDVKM. This chain's CDR3 is CASLPESYSKETQYF. CDR3 coding DNA: TGTGCCAGTCTCCCTGAGAGCTACTCCAAAGAGACCCAGTACTTC.

This CDR3 reads CASSSTGGFANEQFF. CDR3 DNA sequence: TGTGCCAGCAGCTCGACAGGGGGGTTCGCGAATGAGCAGTTCTTC. This rearrangement joins TRBV7-3 to TRBJ2-1; 9 bases agree with TRBD1. This CDR3 region has 15 residues. Germline CDR1 reads SGHTA; CDR2 reads FQGTGA. Germline trimming cut 4 bases from V and 7 bases from J; bases unmatched to any gene: 8.

The chain joins TRBV29-1 to TRBJ2-7, with D hard to call. V dropped 1 base and J dropped 9 bases, with 13 bases sitting between them. In germline, CDR1 is SQVTM, CDR2 ANQGSEA. There are 12 residues in the CDR3. This CDR3 reads CSVEVASDGQYF. For the CDR3, the DNA is TGCAGCGTTGAAGTTGCGAGCGATGGGCAGTACTTC.

The V call is TRBV5-1, the J call TRBJ2-1; TRBD2 is a possible D gene (5 bases). V lost 4 bases to trimming and J lost 3 bases, with 8 bases between them. This CDR3 comprises 13 residues. CDR1 SGHRS and CDR2 YFSETQ come from the germline V gene. For the CDR3, the DNA is TGCGCCAGCAGCAACGCGGGCTACAATGAGCAGTTCTTC. It translates to CASSNAGYNEQFF.

J is TRBJ1-1 and V is TRBV27; perhaps TRBD1 as D (5 bases). V was trimmed by 6 bases and J by 10 bases, leaving 18 bases between them. Germline-derived CDR1 and CDR2 are MNHEY and SMNVEV (reference sequence). The CDR3 is 13 amino acids. CDR3 sequence (DNA): TGTGCCAGCAGCCCCCGGGGCAGAACGGGAGCTTTCTTT. Translated: CASSPRGRTGAFF.

The chain uses TRBV7-9 and TRBJ2-3, with TRBD2 matching over 7 bases. The CDR3 contains 12 residues. Per the germline V gene, CDR1 is SEHNR and CDR2 is FQNEAQ (reference sequence). The V gene end was trimmed by 7 bases and the J gene end by 7 bases; junction bases not matched to a gene: 5. The CDR3 reads CASTQAGNTQYF. DNA of the CDR3: TGTGCCAGCACTCAAGCGGGAAATACGCAGTATTTT.

This rearrangement joins TRBV5-4 to TRBJ2-1, with 11 bases lining up with TRBD2. The germline V gene has CDR1 SGHNT and CDR2 YYREEE (reference sequence). This CDR3 comprises 15 residues. Trimming took 4 bases from V and 7 from J; bases not matched to a gene: 7. The CDR3 loop is CASSHSGRGFNEQFF. The CDR3, as DNA: TGTGCCAGCAGCCATAGCGGGAGGGGGTTTAATGAGCAGTTCTTC.

The J gene is TRBJ2-2, the V gene TRBV25-1, with 7 bases identical to TRBD1. The germline CDR1 and CDR2 sequences are MGHDK and SYGVNS. V dropped 5 bases and J dropped 7; count of bases not matched to a gene: 10. The CDR3 is 15 amino acids. CDR3 sequence reads: CASSYTTGFGGELFF. The CDR3 nucleotides read TGTGCCAGCAGTTATACGACAGGGTTCGGCGGGGAGCTGTTTTTT.

The rearrangement uses TRBV28 and TRBJ2-2; D ambiguous. CDR3 length: 14 residues. Trimming cost V 5 bases and J 4 bases, with 11 bases left between them. Germline CDR1 MDHEN, CDR2 SYDVKM. Here the CDR3 DNA reads TGTGCCAGCAGTGAGTCCTCGGGCACCGGGGAGCTGTTTTTT. Its protein is CASSESSGTGELFF. The full variable domain, its missing parts supplied by reference TRBV28 and TRBJ2-2, is DVKVTQSSRYLVKRTGEKVFLECVQDMDHENMFWYRQDPGLGLRLIYFSYDVKMKEKGDIPEGYSVSREKKERFSLILESASTNQTSMYLCASSESSGTGELFFGEGSRLTVL.

The chain joins TRBV6-5 to TRBJ2-7; TRBD1 aligns across 9 bases. CDR1 is MNHEY and CDR2 is SVGAGI in the germline V gene. The CDR3 extends over 14 amino acids. V lost 5 bases to trimming and J lost 4 bases; unmatched junction nucleotides: 6. CDR3 region: CASSVQGAKYEQYF. Written as DNA, the CDR3 is TGTGCCAGCAGTGTACAGGGGGCAAAATACGAGCAGTACTTC.

The chain couples TRBV7-3 to TRBJ2-1; D gene unclear. Trimming pared 1 base from V and 6 bases from J, leaving 10 bases between. Per the germline V gene, CDR1 is SGHTA and CDR2 is FQGTGA. The CDR3 is 14 amino acids. CDR3 coding DNA: TGTGCCAGCAGCTTAATAGTGGTTGGCAATGAGCAGTTCTTC. The encoded protein is CASSLIVVGNEQFF.

The chain combines TRBV30 with TRBJ2-3; 9 nucleotides agree with TRBD2. The CDR3 totals 17 residues. The trim removed 4 bases at V and 2 bases at J, leaving 13 bases unmatched. Germline V gene lookup returns CDR1 GTSNPN and CDR2 SVGIG (reference sequence). The CDR3 coding sequence is TGTGCCTGGATTGGGACTAGCCTAAGGATTTACACAGATACGCAGTATTTT. This translates into CAWIGTSLRIYTDTQYF.

The genes are TRBV12-5 and TRBJ2-2; no definite D call. V lost 6 bases, J lost 8 bases, and 10 bases lay in between. Germline V gene sequence: CDR1 LGHNT, CDR2 FRNRAP. The CDR3 loop spans 12 amino acids. This CDR3 reads CASGTPAGELFF. The CDR3 coding sequence is TGTGCTAGTGGGACCCCCGCGGGGGAGCTGTTTTTT. Variable domain in full (rest from reference TRBV12-5 and TRBJ2-2): DARVTQTPRHKVTEMGQEVTMRCQPILGHNTVFWYRQTMMQGLELLAYFRNRAPLDDSGMPKDRFSAEMPDATLATLKIQPSEPRDSAVYFCASGTPAGELFFGEGSRLTVL.

The count of this clone is one. The chain is built from TRBV19 and TRBJ1-5; D is unclear. The CDR3 runs 14 residues. Trimming shortened V by 7 bases and J by 1 base, and 11 bases separated the two germline ends. Germline V gene data show CDR1 as LNHDA and CDR2 as SQIVND (reference sequence). In DNA, the CDR3 is TGTGCCAGTAAGTGGACGGAGAGCAATCAGCCCCAGCATTTT. This translates into CASKWTESNQPQHF.

Here the CDR3 DNA reads TGTGCCAGCAGCTTATACGGCGGGAGGAGCAATGAGCAGTTCTTC. It translates to CASSLYGGRSNEQFF. The chain employs TRBV13 and TRBJ2-1; 8 bases match TRBD2. The germline V gene has CDR1 PRHDT and CDR2 FYEKMQ (reference sequence). V lost 2 bases to trimming and J lost 6 bases; unmatched junction nucleotides: 6. The CDR3 consists of 15 residues.